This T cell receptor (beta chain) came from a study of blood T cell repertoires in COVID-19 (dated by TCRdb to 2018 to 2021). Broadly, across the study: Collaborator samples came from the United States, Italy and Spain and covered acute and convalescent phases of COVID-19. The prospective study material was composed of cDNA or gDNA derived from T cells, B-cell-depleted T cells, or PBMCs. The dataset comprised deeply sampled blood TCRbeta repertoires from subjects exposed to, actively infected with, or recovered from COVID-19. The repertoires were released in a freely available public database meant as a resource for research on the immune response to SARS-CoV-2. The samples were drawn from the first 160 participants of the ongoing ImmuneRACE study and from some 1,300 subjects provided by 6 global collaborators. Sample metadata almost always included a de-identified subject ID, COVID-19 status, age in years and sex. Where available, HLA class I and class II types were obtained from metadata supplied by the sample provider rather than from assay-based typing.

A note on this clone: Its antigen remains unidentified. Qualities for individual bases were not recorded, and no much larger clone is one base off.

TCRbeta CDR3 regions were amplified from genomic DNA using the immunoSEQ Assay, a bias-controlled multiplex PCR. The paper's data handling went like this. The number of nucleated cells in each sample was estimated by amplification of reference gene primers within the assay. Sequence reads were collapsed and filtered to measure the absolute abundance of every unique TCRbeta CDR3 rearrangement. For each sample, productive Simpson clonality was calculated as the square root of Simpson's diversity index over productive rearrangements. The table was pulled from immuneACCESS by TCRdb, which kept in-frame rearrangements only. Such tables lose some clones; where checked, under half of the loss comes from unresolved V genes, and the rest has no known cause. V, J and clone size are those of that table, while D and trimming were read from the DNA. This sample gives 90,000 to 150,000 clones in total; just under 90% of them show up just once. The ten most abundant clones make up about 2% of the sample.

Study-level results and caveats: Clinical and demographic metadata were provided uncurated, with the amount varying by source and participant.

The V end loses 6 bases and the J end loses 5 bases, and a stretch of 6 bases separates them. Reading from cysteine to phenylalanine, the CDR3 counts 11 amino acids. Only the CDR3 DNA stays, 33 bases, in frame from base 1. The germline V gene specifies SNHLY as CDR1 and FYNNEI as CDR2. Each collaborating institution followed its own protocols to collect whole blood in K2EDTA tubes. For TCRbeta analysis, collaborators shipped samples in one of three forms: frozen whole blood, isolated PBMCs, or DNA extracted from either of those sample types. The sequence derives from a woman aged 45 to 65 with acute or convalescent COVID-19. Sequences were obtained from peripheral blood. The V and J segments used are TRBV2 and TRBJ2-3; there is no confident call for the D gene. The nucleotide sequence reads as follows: TGTGCCAGCAGCCCACTAGATACGCAGTATTTT. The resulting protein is CASSPLDTQYF.